The T cell receptor beta chain under discussion was sequenced for a study of radiotherapy plus CTLA-4 blockade in lung cancer. Study context: Objective responses arose in around a sixth of patients, and approximately 28% experienced disease control. General observations from the study: Following radiotherapy plus ipilimumab, tumor-derived TCR clones expanded in the blood.

The germline gives CDR1 MGHRA, CDR2 YSYEKL. CDR3 length equals 11 residues. Trimming left V 0 bases short and J 14 bases short, with 9 bases between. Profiling relied on immunoSEQ multiplex PCR, and the TCRdb table lists in-frame clones only, not all of them. The data hold 40,000 to 45,000 clones, with more than 70% observed a single time. Details on this clone: Its antigen is not known.

The clonotype was recovered from a human donor with non-small cell lung cancer whose response to radiotherapy plus ipilimumab could not be evaluated. The rearrangement uses TRBV4-1 and TRBJ2-3, with D perhaps matching TRBD1 (6 bases). Specimen: peripheral blood, collected from a patient treated with radiotherapy plus ipilimumab. The CDR3 sequence is CASSQEGAPYF. The DNA of the CDR3 is TGCGCCAGCAGCCAAGAGGGGGCACCGTATTTT.